The clone carrying this TCR beta chain was picked up a small number of times. Its antigen is unidentified. Unique molecular identifiers were built into the TCR beta cDNA libraries. TCRdb re-derived calls from the PCR reads in MiXCR, one entry per CDR3 protein. The sample has approximately 160,000 distinct CDR3 sequences, roughly 30% seen once. This CDR3 region has 16 residues. Germline values: CDR1 SGHRS, CDR2 YFSETQ. Deletions cut 2 bases from V and 0 bases from J, with 12 bases between. The record originates from a study of post-analysis software for immune sequencing data. Overall study findings and caveats: Patients showed TRBV5-6, TRBV5-1 and TRBV20-1 among a handful of TRBV segments more frequent than in controls.

The source is a girl between 5 and 17 years old with multiple sclerosis. The genes are TRBV5-1 and TRBJ2-1; a possible D gene is TRBD1 (5 bases). Input material: blood. The CDR3 DNA sequence: TGCGCCAGCAGCTTTTTGGACAAGAACTCCTACAATGAGCAGTTCTTC. It is translated as CASSFLDKNSYNEQFF.